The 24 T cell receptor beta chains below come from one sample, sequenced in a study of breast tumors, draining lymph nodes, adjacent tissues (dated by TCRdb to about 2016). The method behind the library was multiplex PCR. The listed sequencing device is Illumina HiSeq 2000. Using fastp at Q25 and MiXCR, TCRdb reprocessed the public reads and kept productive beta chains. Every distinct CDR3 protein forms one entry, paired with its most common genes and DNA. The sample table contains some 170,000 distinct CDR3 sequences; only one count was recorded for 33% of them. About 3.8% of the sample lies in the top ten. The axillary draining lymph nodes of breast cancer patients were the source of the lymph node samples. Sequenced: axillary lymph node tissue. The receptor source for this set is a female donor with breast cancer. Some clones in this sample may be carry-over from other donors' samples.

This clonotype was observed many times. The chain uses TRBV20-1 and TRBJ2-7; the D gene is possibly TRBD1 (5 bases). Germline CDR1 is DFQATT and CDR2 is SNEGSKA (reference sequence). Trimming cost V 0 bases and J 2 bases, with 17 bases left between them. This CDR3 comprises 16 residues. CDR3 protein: CSARDIVPRAPYEQYF. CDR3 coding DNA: TGCAGTGCTAGAGATATAGTGCCCAGGGCACCCTACGAGCAGTACTTC.

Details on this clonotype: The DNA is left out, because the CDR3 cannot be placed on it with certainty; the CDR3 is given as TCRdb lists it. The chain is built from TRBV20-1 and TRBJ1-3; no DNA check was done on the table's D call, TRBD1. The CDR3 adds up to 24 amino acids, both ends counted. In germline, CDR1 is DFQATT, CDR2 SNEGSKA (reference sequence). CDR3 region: CSAPRTPGTGGWDEQYFGPGTIYF.

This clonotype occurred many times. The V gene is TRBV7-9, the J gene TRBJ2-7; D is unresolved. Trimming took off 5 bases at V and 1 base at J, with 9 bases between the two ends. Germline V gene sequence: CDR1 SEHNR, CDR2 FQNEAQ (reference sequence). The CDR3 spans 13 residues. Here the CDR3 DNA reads TGTGCCAGCAGCCCCCCTGGGTCCTACGAGCAGTACTTC. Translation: CASSPPGSYEQYF.

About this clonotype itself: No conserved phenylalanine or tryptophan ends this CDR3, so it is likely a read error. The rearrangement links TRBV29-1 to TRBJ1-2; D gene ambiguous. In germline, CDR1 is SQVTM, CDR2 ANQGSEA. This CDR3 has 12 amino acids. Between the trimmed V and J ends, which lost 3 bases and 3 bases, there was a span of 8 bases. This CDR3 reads CSVERGDYGYTL. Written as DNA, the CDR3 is TGCAGCGTTGAGCGGGGAGACTATGGCTACACCCTC.

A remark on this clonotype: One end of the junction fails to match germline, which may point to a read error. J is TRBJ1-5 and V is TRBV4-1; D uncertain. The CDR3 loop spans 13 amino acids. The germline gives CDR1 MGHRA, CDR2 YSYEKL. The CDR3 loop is CACSQVVGQPKHF. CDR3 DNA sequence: TGCGCCTGCAGCCAGGTAGTAGGTCAGCCCAAGCATTTT.

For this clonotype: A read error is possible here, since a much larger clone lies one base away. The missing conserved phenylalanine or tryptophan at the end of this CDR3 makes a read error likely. CDR3: CASSIDQSGQVGGYTS. In DNA form, the CDR3 reads TGTGCCAGTAGTATAGATCAAAGTGGACAAGTCGGCGGCTACACCTCC. The V and J genes are TRBV19 and TRBJ1-2; D is perhaps TRBD1 (5 bases). The CDR3 has 16 residues. Germline V gene data show CDR1 as LNHDA and CDR2 as SQIVND (reference sequence). V was pared by 0 bases and J by 8 bases, with 19 bases between.

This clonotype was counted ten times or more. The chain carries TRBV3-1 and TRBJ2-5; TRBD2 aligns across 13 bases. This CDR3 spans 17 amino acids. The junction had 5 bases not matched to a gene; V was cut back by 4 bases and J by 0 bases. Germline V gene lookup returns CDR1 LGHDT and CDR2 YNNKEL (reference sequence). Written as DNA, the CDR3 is TGTGCCAGCAGCCGACTAGCGGGAGGAGAGGACCAAGAGACCCAGTACTTC. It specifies CASSRLAGGEDQETQYF.

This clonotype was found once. This CDR3 reads CASSQVGQGAAQPQHF. Here the CDR3 DNA reads TGCGCCAGCAGCCAAGTTGGGCAGGGGGCGGCTCAGCCCCAGCATTTT. This chain connects TRBV4-1 to TRBJ1-5; 8 bases fit TRBD1. The CDR3 runs 16 residues. Germline trimming cut 1 base from V and 6 bases from J; bases unmatched to any gene: 8. From germline, CDR1 is MGHRA and CDR2 YSYEKL.

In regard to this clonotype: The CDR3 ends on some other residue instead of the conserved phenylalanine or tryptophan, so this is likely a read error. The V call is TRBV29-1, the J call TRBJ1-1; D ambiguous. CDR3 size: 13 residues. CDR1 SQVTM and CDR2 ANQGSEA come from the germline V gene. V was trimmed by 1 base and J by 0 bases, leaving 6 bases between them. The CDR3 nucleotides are TGCAGCGTTGAAGGACGCTTGAACACTGAAGCTTTCATT. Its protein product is CSVEGRLNTEAFI.

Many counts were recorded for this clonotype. The CDR3 region has the DNA TGTGCCAGTAGTATAGAATCGTCGGGGCGCTATGGCTACACCTTC. Protein: CASSIESSGRYGYTF. V usage is TRBV19 and J usage is TRBJ1-2; maybe TRBD1 (5 bases). Trimming pared 0 bases from V and 4 bases from J, leaving 12 bases between. The CDR3 is made up of 15 amino acids. CDR1 is LNHDA, CDR2 SQIVND, per germline (reference sequence).

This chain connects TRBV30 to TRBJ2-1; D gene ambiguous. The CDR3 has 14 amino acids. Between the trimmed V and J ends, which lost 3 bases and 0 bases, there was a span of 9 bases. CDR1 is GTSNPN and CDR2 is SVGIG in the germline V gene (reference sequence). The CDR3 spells CAWRFGASYNEQFF. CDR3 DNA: TGTGCCTGGAGATTCGGAGCCTCCTACAATGAGCAGTTCTTC.

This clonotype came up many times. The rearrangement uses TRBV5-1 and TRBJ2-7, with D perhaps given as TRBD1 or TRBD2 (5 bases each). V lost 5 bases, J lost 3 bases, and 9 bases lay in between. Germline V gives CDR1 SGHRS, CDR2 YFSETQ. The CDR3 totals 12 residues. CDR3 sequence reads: CASSRDVYEQYF. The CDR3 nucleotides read TGCGCCAGCAGTCGGGACGTCTACGAGCAGTACTTC.

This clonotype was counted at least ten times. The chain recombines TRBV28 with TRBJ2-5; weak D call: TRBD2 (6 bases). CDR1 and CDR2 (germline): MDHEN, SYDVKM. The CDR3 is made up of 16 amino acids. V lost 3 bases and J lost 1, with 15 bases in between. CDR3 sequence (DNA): TGTGCCAGCAGTTTCTGGCGGGAAGGATTCCAAGAGACCCAGTACTTC. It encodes CASSFWREGFQETQYF.

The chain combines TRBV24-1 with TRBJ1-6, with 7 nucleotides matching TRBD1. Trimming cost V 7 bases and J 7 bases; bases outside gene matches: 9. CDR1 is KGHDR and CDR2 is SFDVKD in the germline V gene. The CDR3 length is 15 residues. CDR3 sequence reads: CATRSDRLDNSPLHF. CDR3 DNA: TGTGCCACCAGATCGGACAGGTTGGACAATTCACCCCTCCACTTT.

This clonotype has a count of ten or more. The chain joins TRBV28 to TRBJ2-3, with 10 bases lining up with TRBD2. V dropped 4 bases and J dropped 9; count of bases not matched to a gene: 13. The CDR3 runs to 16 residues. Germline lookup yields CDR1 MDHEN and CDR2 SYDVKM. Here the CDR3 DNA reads TGTGCCAGCAGTTCCCCACTAGCGGGGACCAAGTTGACGCAGTATTTT. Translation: CASSSPLAGTKLTQYF.

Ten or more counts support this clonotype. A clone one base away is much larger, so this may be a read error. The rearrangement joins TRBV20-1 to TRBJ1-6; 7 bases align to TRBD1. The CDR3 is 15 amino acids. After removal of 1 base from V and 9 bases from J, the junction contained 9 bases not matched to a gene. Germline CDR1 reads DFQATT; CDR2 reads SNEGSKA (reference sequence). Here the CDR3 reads CSARVGGGLTSPLHF. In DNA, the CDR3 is TGCAGTGCTAGAGTTGGAGGGGGCCTTACTTCACCCCTCCACTTT.

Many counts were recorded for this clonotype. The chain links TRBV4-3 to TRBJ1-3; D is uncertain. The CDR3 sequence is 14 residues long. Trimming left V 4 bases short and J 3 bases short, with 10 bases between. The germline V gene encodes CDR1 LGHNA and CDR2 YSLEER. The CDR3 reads CASSPTGSGNTIYF. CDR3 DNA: TGCGCCAGCAGCCCCACCGGGAGTGGAAACACCATATATTTT.

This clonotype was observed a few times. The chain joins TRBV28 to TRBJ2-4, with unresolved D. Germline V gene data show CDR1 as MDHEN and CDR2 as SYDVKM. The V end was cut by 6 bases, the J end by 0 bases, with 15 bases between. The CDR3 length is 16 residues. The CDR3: CASSFASILAKNIQYF. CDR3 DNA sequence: TGTGCCAGCAGCTTCGCCTCCATTCTAGCCAAAAACATTCAGTACTTC.

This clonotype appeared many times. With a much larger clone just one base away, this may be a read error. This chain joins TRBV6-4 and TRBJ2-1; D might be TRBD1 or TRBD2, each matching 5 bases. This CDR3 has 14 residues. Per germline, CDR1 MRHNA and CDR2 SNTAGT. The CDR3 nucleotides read TGTGCCAGCAGTCACTCGCCAAGGGACGATGAGCAGTTCTTC. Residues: CASSHSPRDDEQFF.

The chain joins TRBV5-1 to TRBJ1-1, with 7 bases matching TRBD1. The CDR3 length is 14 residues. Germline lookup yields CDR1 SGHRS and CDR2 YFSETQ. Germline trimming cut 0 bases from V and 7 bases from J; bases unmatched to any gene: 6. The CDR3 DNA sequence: TGCGCCAGCAGCTTGGAAGGGGGCGTGTTTGAAGCTTTCTTT. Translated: CASSLEGGVFEAFF. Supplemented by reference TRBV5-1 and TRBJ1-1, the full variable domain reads KAGVTQTPRYLIKTRGQQVTLSCSPISGHRSVSWYQQTPGQGLQFLFEYFSETQRNKGNFPGRFSGRQFSNSRSEMNVSTLELGDSALYLCASSLEGGVFEAFFGQGTRLTVV.

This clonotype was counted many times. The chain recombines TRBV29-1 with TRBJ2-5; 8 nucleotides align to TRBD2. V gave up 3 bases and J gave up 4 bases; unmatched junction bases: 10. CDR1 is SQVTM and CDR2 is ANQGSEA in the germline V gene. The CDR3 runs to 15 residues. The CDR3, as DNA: TGCAGCGTTGAGGGACAAGCGGGGGTGAGAGAGACCCAGTACTTC. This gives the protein CSVEGQAGVRETQYF.

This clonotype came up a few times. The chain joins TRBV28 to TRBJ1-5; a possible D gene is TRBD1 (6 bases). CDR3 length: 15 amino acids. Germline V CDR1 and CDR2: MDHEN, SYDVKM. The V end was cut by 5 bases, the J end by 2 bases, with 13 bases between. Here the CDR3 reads CASSRYRGGNQPQHF. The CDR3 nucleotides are TGTGCCAGCAGTCGCTATAGGGGGGGCAATCAGCCCCAGCATTTT. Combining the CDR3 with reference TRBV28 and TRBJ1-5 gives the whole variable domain DVKVTQSSRYLVKRTGEKVFLECVQDMDHENMFWYRQDPGLGLRLIYFSYDVKMKEKGDIPEGYSVSREKKERFSLILESASTNQTSMYLCASSRYRGGNQPQHFGDGTRLSIL.

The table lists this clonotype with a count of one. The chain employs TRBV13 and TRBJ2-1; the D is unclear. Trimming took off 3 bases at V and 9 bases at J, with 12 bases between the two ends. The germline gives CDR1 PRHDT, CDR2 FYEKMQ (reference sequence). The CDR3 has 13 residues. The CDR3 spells CASSFRSVTEQFF. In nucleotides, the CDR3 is TGTGCCAGCAGCTTCCGATCTGTTACTGAGCAGTTCTTC. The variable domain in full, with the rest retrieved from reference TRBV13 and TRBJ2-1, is AAGVIQSPRHLIKEKRETATLKCYPIPRHDTVYWYQQGPGQDPQFLISFYEKMQSDKGSIPDRFSAQQFSDYHSELNMSSLELGDSALYFCASSFRSVTEQFFGPGTRLTVL.

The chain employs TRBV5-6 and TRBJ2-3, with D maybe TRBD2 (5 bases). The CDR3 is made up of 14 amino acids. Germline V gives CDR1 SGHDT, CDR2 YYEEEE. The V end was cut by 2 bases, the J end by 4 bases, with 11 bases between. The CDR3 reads CASSLPGRADTQYF. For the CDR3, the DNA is TGTGCCAGCAGCTTACCCGGGCGGGCAGATACGCAGTATTTT.